The clone carrying this T cell receptor beta chain was detected many times. V was clipped by 6 bases and J by 4 bases, with 12 bases between them. The CDR3 is made up of 13 amino acids. CDR1 and CDR2 from the germline V gene are MNHNS and SASEGT. The data stem from a study of T cells in Graves' hyperthyroidism and ophthalmopathy. Overall study: Peripheral blood was acquired at first diagnosis, ahead of any therapy whatsoever.

Amplification of TCR beta CDR3 regions was performed using RNA transcripts as template. During a first-round RT-PCR of the TCR CDR3, the HTBI primer set was used. One entry per CDR3 protein, called by TCRdb with MiXCR from the multiplex PCR reads. The sample yields more than 650,000 distinct CDR3 sequences, 14% seen once. The PBMCs were sourced from fresh peripheral blood (less than 11 ml). This sequence joins TRBV6-1 and TRBJ2-5; D not certain. Sequenced material: blood. This clonotype was sampled from a woman under 30 with Graves' hyperthyroidism. The CDR3 loop is CASSPAWRETQYF. CDR3 coding DNA: TGTGCCAGCAGCCCGGCCTGGAGAGAGACCCAGTACTTC.